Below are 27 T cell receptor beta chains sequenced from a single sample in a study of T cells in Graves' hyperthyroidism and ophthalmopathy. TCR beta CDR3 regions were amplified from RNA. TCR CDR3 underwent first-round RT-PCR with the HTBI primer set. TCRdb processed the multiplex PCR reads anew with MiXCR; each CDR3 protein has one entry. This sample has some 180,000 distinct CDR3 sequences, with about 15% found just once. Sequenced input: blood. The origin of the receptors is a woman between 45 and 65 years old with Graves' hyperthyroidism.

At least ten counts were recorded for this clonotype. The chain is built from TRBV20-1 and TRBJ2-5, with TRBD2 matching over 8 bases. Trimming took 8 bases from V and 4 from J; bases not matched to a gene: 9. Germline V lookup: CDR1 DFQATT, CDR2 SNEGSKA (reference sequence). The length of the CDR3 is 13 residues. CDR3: CSPLTSGRETQYF. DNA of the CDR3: TGCAGTCCTCTTACTAGCGGCAGAGAGACCCAGTACTTC.

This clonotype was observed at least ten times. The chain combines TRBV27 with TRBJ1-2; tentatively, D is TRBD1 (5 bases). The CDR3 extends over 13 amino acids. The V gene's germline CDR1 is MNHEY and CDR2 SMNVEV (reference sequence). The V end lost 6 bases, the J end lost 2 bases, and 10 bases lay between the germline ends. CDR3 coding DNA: TGTGCCAGCAGGACAGCACCGAACTATGGCTACACCTTC. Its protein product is CASRTAPNYGYTF.

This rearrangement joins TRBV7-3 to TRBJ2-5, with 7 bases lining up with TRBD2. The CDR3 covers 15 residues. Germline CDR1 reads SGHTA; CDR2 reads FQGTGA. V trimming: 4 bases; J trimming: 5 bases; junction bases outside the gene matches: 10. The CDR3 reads CASSSNSGRAETQYF. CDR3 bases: TGTGCCAGCAGCTCAAATAGCGGGCGGGCGGAGACCCAGTACTTC.

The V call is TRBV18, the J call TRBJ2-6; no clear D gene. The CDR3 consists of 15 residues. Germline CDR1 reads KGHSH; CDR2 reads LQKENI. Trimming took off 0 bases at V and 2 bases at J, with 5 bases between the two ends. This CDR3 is CASSPPSAGANVLTF. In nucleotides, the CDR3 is TGTGCCAGCTCACCACCGTCGGCTGGGGCCAACGTCCTGACTTTC.

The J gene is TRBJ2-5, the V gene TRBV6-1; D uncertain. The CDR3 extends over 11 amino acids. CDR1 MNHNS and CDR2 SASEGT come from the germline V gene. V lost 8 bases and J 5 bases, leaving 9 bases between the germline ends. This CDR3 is CASGFQETQYF. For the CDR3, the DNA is TGTGCCAGCGGCTTTCAGGAGACCCAGTACTTC.

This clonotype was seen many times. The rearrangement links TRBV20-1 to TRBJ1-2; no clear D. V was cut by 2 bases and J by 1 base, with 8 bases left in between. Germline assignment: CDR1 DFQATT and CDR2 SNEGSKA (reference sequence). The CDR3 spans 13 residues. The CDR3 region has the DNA TGCAGTGCTAGACCCAGGAGTAACTATGGCTACACCTTC. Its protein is CSARPRSNYGYTF.

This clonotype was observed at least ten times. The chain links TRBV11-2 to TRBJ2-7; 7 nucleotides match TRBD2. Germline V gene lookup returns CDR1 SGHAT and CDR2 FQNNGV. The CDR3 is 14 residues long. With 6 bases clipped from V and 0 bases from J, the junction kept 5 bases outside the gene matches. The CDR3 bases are TGTGCCAGCAGATCTAGCGGCAACTCCTACGAGCAGTACTTC. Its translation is CASRSSGNSYEQYF.

This CDR3 reads CASSIVRRGNTEAFF. DNA of the CDR3: TGTGCCAGTAGTATAGTTCGGCGGGGGAACACTGAAGCTTTCTTT. The chain is built from TRBV19 and TRBJ1-1; D not resolved. Germline CDR1 and CDR2: LNHDA and SQIVND (reference sequence). The V end was cut by 1 base, the J end by 1 base, with 10 bases between. The CDR3 loop spans 15 amino acids.

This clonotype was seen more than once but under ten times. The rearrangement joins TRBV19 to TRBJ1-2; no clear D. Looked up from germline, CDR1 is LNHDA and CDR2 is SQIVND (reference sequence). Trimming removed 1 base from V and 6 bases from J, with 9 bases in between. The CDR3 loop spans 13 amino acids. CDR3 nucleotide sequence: TGTGCCAGTAGTATAGGAGAGAGGAATGGCTACACCTTC. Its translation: CASSIGERNGYTF.

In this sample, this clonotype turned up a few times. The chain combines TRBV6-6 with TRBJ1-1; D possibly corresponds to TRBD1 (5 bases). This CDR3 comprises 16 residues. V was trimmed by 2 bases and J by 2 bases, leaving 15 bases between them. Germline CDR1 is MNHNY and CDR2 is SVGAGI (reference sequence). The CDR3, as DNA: TGTGCCAGCAGTTACGGGCAGGGCCGAGGAAACACTGAAGCTTTCTTT. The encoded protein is CASSYGQGRGNTEAFF.

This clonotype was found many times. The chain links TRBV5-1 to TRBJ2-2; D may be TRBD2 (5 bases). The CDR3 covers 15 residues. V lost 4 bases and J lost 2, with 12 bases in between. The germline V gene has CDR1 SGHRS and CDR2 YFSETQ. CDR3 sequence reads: CASSPGSANTGELFF. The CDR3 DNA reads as TGCGCCAGCAGCCCGGGAAGCGCAAACACCGGGGAGCTGTTTTTT.

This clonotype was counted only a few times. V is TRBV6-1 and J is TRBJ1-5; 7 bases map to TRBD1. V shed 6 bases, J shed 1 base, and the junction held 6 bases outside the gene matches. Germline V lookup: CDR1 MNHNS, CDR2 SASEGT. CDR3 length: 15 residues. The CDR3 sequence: CASRTTGFSNQPQHF. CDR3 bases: TGTGCCAGCAGAACGACAGGGTTCAGCAATCAGCCCCAGCATTTT.

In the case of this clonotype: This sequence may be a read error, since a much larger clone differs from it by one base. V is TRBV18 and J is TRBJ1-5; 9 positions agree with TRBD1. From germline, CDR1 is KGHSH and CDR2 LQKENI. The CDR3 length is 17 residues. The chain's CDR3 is CASSLGQGAGNNRPQHF. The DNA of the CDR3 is TGTGCCAGCTCACTGGGACAGGGCGCAGGGAACAATCGGCCCCAGCATTTT.

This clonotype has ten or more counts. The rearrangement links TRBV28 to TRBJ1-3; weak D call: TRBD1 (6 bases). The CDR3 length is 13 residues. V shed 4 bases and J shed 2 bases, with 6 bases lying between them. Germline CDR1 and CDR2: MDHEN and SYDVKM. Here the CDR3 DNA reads TGTGCCAGCAGTTCAGGGGCTGGAAACACCATATATTTT. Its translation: CASSSGAGNTIYF.

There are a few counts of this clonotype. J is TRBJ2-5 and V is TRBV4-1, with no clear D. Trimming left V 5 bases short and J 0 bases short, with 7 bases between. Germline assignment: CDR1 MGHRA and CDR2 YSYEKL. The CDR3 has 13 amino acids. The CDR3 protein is CASSRVYQETQYF. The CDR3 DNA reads TGCGCCAGCAGCAGGGTTTACCAAGAGACCCAGTACTTC.

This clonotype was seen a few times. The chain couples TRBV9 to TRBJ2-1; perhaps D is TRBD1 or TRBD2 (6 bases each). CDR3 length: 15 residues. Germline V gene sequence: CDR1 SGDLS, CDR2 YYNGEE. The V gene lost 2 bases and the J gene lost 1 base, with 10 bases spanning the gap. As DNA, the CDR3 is TGTGCCAGCAGCGTCCAGGGGAGGTCCTACAATGAGCAGTTCTTC. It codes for CASSVQGRSYNEQFF. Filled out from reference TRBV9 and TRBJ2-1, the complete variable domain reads DSGVTQTPKHLITATGQRVTLRCSPRSGDLSVYWYQQSLDQGLQFLIQYYNGEERAKGNILERFSAQQFPDLHSELNLSSLELGDSALYFCASSVQGRSYNEQFFGPGTRLTVL.

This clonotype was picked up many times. The DNA of the CDR3 is TGTGCCAGCAGCCCTCCAAACGCCTACGAGCAGTACTTC. Translation gives CASSPPNAYEQYF. The genes are TRBV27 and TRBJ2-7; D remains ambiguous. Per germline, CDR1 MNHEY and CDR2 SMNVEV (reference sequence). The length of the CDR3 is 13 residues. Trimming cost V 6 bases and J 2 bases, with 11 bases left between them.

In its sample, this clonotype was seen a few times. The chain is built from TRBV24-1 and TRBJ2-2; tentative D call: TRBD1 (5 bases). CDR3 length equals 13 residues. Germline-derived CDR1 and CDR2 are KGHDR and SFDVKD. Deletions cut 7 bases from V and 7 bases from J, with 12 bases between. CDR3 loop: CATRLGLDGELFF. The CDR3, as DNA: TGTGCCACCAGGTTGGGGCTTGACGGGGAGCTGTTTTTT.

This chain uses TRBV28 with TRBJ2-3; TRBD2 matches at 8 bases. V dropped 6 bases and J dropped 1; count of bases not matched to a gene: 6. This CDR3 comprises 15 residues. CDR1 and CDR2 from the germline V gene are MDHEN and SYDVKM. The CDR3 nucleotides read TGTGCCAGCAGCTTAGCGGGATATGGCACAGATACGCAGTATTTT. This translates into CASSLAGYGTDTQYF.

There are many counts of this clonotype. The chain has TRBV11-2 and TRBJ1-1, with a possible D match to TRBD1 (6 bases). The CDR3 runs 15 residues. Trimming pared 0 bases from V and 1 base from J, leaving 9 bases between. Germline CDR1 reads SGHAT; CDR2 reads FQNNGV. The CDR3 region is CASSLETGWNTEAFF. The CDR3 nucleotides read TGTGCCAGCAGCTTAGAGACAGGCTGGAACACTGAAGCTTTCTTT.

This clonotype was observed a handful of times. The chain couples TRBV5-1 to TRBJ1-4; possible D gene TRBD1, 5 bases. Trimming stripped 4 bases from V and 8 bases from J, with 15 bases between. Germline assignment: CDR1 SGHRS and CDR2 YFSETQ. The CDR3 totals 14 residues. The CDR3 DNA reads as TGCGCCAGCAGCGCCGGGACGGGGATGGAAAAACTGTTTTTT. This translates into CASSAGTGMEKLFF.

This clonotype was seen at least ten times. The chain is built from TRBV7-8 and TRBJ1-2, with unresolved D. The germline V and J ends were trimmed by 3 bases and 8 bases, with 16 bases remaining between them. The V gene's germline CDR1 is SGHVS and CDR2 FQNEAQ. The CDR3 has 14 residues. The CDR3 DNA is TGTGCCAGCAGCTTCGGCCCCCAGGTTTTAGGCTACACCTTC. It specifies CASSFGPQVLGYTF. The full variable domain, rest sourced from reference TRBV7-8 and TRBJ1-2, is GAGVSQSPRYKVAKRGQDVALRCDPISGHVSLFWYQQALGQGPEFLTYFQNEAQLDKSGLPSDRFFAERPEGSVSTLKIQRTQQEDSAVYLCASSFGPQVLGYTFGSGTRLTVV.

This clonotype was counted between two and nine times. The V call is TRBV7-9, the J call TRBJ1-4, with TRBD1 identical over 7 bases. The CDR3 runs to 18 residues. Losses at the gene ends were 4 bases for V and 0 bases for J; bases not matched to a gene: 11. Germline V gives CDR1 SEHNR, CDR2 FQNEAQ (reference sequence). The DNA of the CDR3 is TGTGCCAGCAGCTCCGGAGGGGGCTCCTGGGCAACTAATGAAAAACTGTTTTTT. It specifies CASSSGGGSWATNEKLFF.

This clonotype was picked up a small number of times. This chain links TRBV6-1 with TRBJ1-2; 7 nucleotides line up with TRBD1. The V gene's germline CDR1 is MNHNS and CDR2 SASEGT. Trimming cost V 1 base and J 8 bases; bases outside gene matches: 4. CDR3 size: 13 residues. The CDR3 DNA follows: TGTGCCAGCAGTGAAGGACAGGGTGTCGGCTACACCTTC. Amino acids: CASSEGQGVGYTF.

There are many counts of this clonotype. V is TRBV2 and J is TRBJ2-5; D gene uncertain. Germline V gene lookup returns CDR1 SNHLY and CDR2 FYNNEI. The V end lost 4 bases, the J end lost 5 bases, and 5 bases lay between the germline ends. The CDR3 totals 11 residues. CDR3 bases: TGTGCCAGCAGTGTATACGAGACCCAGTACTTC. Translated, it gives CASSVYETQYF.

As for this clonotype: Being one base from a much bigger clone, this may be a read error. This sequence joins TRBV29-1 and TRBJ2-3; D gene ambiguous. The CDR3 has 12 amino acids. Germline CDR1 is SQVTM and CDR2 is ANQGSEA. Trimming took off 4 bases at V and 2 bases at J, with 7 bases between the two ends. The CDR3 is CSVGSDTDTQYF. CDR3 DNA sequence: TGCAGCGTTGGCTCTGACACAGATACGCAGTATTTT.

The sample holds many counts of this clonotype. The CDR3 DNA follows: TGCGCCAGCAGCCTGGCCAGTTTCAGCTACGAGCAGTACTTC. Its protein product is CASSLASFSYEQYF. This chain connects TRBV5-1 to TRBJ2-7; no firm D call. The germline V gene encodes CDR1 SGHRS and CDR2 YFSETQ. The V end lost 4 bases, the J end lost 3 bases, and 14 bases lay between the germline ends. This CDR3 contains 14 residues. The full variable domain, with the rest looked up from reference TRBV5-1 and TRBJ2-7, is KAGVTQTPRYLIKTRGQQVTLSCSPISGHRSVSWYQQTPGQGLQFLFEYFSETQRNKGNFPGRFSGRQFSNSRSEMNVSTLELGDSALYLCASSLASFSYEQYFGPGTRLTVT.